Listed here is a single T cell receptor (beta chain). The repertoire was sequenced with immunoSEQ multiplex PCR; TCRdb's copy has only in-frame clones and lacks some. The repertoire holds roughly 160,000 clones, approximately 90% seen once, with about 2.5% in the top ten. The sample belongs to a study of blood T cell repertoires in COVID-19. For the study at large: The study drew acute and convalescent COVID-19 samples from the United States, Italy and Spain.

The sample consisted of peripheral blood. The source is a man younger than 35 with acute or convalescent COVID-19.

CDR3 sequence: CASSLAGGPSYEQYF. The CDR3 coding sequence is TGTGCCAGCAGTTTAGCGGGAGGACCGTCCTACGAGCAGTACTTC. The chain links TRBV27 to TRBJ2-7; TRBD2 matches at 8 bases. J was trimmed by 1 base and V by 2 bases; bases with no gene match: 4. CDR1 is MNHEY and CDR2 is SMNVEV in the germline V gene (reference sequence). The CDR3 is 15 residues long.